One sample yielded the 2 T cell receptor beta chains listed below, sequenced in a study of blood T cells in healthy people across ages. A second about 6 to 12 cycle PCR used barcoded and J-beta primers. Via MiXCR, TCRdb re-called the 5' RACE reads, giving one row per CDR3 protein. The sample comprises about 1,600,000 distinct CDR3 sequences, around 39% of which are singletons, and 7.9% rests with the top ten. Source material: blood. Every receptor here comes from a woman in her late teens or twenties in good health.

This clonotype was detected a few times. CDR3 nucleotides: TGTGCCACCAGTTCAAGGGAGGCGAACACTGAAGCTTTCTTT. Translation: CATSSREANTEAFF. This chain joins TRBV24-1 and TRBJ1-1, with D uncertain. The germline V gene has CDR1 KGHDR and CDR2 SFDVKD. V lost 6 bases and J 1 base, leaving 11 bases between the germline ends. The CDR3 consists of 14 residues.

Here the CDR3 reads CASSQGGAGFQETQYF. The CDR3 region has the DNA TGTGCCAGCAGCCAAGGGGGGGCGGGGTTCCAAGAGACCCAGTACTTC. The chain recombines TRBV3-1 with TRBJ2-5, with D possibly being TRBD1 or TRBD2 (6 bases each). Germline CDR1 and CDR2: LGHDT and YNNKEL (reference sequence). CDR3 length: 16 amino acids. V was pared by 1 base and J by 1 base, with 13 bases between.